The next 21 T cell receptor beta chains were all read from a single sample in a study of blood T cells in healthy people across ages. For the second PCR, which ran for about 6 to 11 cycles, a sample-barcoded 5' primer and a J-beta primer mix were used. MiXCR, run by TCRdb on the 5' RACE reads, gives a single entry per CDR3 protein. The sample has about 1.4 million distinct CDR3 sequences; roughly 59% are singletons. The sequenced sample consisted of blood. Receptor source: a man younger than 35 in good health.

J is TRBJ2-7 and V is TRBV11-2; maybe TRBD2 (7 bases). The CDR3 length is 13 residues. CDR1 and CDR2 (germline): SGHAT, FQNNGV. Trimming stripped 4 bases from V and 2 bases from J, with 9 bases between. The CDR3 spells CASSWGGPYEQYF. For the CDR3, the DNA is TGTGCCAGCAGCTGGGGGGGGCCCTACGAGCAGTACTTC.

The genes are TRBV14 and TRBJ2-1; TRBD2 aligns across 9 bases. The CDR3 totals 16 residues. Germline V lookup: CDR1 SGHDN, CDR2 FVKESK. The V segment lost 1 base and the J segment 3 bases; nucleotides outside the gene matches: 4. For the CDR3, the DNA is TGTGCCAGCAGCCAAGTCGAACTAGCGGGCTACAATGAGCAGTTCTTC. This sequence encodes CASSQVELAGYNEQFF.

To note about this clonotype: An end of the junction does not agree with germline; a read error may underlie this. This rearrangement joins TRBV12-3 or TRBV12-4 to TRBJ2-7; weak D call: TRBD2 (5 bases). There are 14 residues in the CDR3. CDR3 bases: TGTACCAGCAGTCCTCCCGGGCGGGCCCACGAGCAGTACTTC. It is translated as CTSSPPGRAHEQYF.

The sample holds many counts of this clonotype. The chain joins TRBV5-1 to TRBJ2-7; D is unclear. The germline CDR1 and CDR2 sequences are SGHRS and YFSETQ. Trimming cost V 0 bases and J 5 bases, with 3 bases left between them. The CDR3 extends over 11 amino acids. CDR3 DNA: TGCGCCAGCAGCTTGGGCCACGAGCAGTACTTC. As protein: CASSLGHEQYF.

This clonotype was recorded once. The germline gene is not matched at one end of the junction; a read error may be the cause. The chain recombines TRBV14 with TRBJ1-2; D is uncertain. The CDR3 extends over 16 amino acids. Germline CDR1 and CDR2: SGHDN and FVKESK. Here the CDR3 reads CASSQDSGKTNYGYIF. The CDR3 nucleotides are TGTGCCAGCAGCCAGGATTCCGGGAAAACTAACTATGGCTACATCTTC.

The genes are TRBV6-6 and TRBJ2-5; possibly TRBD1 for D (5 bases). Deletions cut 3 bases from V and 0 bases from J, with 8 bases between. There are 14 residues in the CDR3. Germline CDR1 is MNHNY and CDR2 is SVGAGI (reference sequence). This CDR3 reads CASSYIRDQETQYF. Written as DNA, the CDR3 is TGTGCCAGCAGTTATATCAGGGACCAAGAGACCCAGTACTTC.

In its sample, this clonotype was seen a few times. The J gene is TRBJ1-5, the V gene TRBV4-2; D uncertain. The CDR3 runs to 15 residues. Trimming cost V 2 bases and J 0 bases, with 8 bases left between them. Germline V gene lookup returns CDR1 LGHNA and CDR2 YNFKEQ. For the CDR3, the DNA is TGTGCCAGCAGCCAAACGGACGGTAGCAATCAGCCCCAGCATTTT. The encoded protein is CASSQTDGSNQPQHF.

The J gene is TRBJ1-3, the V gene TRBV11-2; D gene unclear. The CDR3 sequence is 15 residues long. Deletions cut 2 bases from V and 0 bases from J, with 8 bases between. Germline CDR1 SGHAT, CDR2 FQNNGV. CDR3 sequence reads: CASSLQSSSGNTIYF. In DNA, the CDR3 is TGTGCCAGCAGCTTACAATCCAGCTCTGGAAACACCATATATTTT.

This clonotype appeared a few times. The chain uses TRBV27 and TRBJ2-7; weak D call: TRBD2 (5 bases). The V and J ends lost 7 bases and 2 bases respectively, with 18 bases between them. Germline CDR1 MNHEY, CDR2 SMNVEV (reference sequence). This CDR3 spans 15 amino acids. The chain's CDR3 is CASKQRVGNPYEQYF. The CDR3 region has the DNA TGTGCCAGCAAACAACGGGTCGGGAACCCCTACGAGCAGTACTTC.

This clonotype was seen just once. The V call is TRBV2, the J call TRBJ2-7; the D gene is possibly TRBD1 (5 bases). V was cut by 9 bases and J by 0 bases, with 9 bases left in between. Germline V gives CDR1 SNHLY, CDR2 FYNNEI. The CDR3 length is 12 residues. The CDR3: CASIRGSYEQYF. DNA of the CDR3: TGTGCCAGTATAAGGGGCTCCTACGAGCAGTACTTC.

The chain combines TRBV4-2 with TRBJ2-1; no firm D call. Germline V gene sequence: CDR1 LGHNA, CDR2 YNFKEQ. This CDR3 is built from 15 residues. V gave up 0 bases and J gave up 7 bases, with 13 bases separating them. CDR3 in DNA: TGTGCCAGCAGCCAAGATTTGGGTCTACCTAATGAGCAGTTCTTC. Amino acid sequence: CASSQDLGLPNEQFF.

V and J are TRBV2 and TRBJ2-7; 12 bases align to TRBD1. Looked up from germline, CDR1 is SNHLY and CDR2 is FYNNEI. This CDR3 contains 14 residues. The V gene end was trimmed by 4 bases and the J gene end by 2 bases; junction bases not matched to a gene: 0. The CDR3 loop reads CASSGDRGPYEQYF. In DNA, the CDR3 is TGTGCCAGCAGTGGGGACAGGGGGCCCTACGAGCAGTACTTC.

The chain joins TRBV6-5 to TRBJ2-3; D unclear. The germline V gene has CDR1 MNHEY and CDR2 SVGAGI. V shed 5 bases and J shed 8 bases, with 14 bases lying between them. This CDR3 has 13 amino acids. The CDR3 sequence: CASSQESLFTQYF. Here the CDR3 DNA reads TGTGCCAGCAGTCAGGAAAGCTTATTTACGCAGTATTTT.

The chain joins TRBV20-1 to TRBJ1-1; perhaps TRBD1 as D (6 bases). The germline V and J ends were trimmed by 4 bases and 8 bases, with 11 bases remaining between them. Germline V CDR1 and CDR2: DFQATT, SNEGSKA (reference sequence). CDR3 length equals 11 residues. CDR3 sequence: CSATPQGEAFF. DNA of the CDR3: TGCAGTGCTACCCCACAGGGAGAAGCTTTCTTT.

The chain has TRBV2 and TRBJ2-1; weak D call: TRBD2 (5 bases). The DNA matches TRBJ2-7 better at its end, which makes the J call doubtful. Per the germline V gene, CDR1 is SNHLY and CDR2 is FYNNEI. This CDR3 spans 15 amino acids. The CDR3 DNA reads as TGTGCCAGCAGTAAACTAGTGACGCTAGTCAATGAGCAGTACTTC. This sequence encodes CASSKLVTLVNEQYF.

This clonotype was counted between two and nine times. CDR3 residues: CSARDPDGQETQYF. CDR3 DNA sequence: TGCAGTGCTAGAGACCCGGACGGACAAGAGACCCAGTACTTC. The chain couples TRBV20-1 to TRBJ2-7; no reliable D call. The DNA end lines up better with TRBJ2-5; the J call may be wrong. From germline, CDR1 is DFQATT and CDR2 SNEGSKA (reference sequence). The CDR3 spans 14 residues.

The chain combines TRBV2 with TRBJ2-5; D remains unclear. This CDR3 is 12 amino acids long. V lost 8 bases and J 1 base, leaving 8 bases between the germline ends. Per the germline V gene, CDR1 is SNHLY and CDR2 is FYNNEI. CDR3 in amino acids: CASDGSQETQYF. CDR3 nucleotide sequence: TGTGCCAGCGACGGCTCCCAAGAGACCCAGTACTTC.

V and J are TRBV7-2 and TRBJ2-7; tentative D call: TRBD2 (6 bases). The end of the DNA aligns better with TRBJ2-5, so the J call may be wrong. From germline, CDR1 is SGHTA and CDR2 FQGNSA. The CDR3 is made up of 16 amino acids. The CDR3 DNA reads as TGTGCCAGCAGCTTATTCGCGCCCGGGGGTAAAGAGACCCAGTACTTC. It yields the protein CASSLFAPGGKETQYF.

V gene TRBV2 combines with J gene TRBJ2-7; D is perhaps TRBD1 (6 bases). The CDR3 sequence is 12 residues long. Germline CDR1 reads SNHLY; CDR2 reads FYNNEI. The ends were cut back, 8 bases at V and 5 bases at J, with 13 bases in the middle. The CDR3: CASGQWTDEQYF. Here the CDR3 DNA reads TGTGCCAGCGGACAGTGGACTGACGAGCAGTACTTC.

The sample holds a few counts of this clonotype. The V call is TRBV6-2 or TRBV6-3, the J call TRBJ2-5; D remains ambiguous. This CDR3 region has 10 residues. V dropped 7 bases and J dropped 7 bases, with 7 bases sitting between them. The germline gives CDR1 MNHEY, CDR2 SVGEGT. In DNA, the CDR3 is TGTGCCAGCAATTTTGGGACCCAGTACTTC. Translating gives CASNFGTQYF.

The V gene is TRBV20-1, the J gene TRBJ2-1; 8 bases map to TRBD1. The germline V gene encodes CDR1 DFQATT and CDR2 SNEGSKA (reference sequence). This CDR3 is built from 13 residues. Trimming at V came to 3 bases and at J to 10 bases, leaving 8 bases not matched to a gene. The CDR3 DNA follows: TGCAGTGCTAGGGACAGGGCGACCTACGAGCAGTTCTTC. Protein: CSARDRATYEQFF.